The clone carrying this T cell receptor beta chain turned up a few times. Its target is not known. These data come from a study of cytomegalovirus exposure and HLA in healthy donors. Study outcomes and limitations: Only CMV serostatus was available as immune exposure information.

Germline lookup yields CDR1 SGDLS and CDR2 YYNGEE. The V end lost 4 bases, the J end lost 8 bases, and 10 bases lay between the germline ends. The CDR3 is 13 residues long. The PCR ran on 60 Vbeta and 13 Jbeta primers. Profiling relied on immunoSEQ multiplex PCR, and the TCRdb table lists in-frame clones only, not all of them. The sample includes about 100,000 clones, around three quarters seen only once; the top ten take roughly 8%. The TCR comes from a man aged 30-40 years in good health and CMV-seronegative. The material sequenced was PBMCs. The chain couples TRBV9 to TRBJ1-6; D perhaps matches TRBD1 (5 bases). The CDR3 sequence: CASSYTGDSPLHF. CDR3 nucleotide sequence: TGTGCCAGCAGCTACACGGGGGATTCACCCCTCCACTTT.